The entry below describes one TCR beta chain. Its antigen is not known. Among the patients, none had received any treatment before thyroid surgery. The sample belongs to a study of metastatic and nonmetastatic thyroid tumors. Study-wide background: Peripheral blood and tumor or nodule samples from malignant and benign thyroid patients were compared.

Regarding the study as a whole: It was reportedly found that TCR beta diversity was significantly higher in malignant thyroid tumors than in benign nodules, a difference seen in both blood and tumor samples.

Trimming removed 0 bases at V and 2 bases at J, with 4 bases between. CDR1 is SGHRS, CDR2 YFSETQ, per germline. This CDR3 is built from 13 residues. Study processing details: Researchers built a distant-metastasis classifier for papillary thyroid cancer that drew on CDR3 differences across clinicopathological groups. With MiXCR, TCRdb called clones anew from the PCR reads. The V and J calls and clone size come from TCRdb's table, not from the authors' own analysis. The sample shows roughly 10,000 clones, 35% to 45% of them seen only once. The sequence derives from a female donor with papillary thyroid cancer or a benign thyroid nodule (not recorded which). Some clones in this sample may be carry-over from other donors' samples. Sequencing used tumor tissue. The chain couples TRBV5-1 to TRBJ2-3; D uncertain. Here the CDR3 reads CASSLGSTDTQYF. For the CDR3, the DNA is TGCGCCAGCAGCTTGGGGTCCACAGATACGCAGTATTTT.